This T cell receptor (beta chain) was recovered during a study of shared clonotypes between healthy human individuals. Study outcomes and limitations: Rarefaction exposed incomplete sorted-subset sequencing despite large depth.

This clone occurred a few times. What it binds is unknown. TCRdb keeps only in-frame clones here, not all; method: immunoSEQ multiplex PCR. The repertoire holds over a million clones, with 78% as singletons. Only Caucasian adults living in Nashville, Tennessee served as donors. The V gene's germline CDR1 is SEHNR and CDR2 FQNEAQ (reference sequence). V lost 5 bases to trimming and J lost 4 bases, with 15 bases between them. The CDR3 spans 15 residues. The sequence derives from a man between 18 and 35 years old in good health. Some clones in this sample may be carry-over from other donors' samples. Sequencing input: memory CD4+ T cells from PBMCs. Subset defined: CD45RA-negative fraction. V is TRBV7-9 and J is TRBJ1-5; possible D gene TRBD1, 5 bases. The CDR3 loop is CASSALGGMNQPQHF. CDR3 sequence (DNA): TGTGCCAGCAGCGCCCTCGGGGGGATGAATCAGCCCCAGCATTTT.